This TCR beta chain was profiled in a study of blood T cells in healthy people across ages. For the study at large: Roughly one uniquely barcoded beta molecule per two T cells was captured. Study findings and constraints: Naive T cell percentage by flow cytometry tracked strongly with beta diversity. Expanded clonotype changes were possibly confounded by unknown donor CMV status.

A sample-barcoded 5' primer and a J-beta primer mix were used in a second PCR of roughly 6 to 11 cycles. Each sample yielded at least 2.5 million CDR3-containing paired-end reads. TCRdb itself ran the 5' RACE reads through MiXCR, one entry per CDR3 protein. Among about 1.7 million distinct CDR3 sequences listed, under 30% were seen once. The ends lost 5 bases at V and 6 bases at J; junction bases unmatched: 18. The CDR3 runs to 17 residues. With respect to this clonotype: As yet, its antigen is unknown.

The rearrangement uses TRBV12-3 or TRBV12-4 and TRBJ2-7, with 8 bases lining up with TRBD2. Source material: blood. This TCR came from a woman in her thirties in good health. The CDR3 DNA reads as TGTGCCAGCAGTCCCCCCTCGTTAGCGGGATCCCCATCCGAGCAGTACTTC. Translating it yields CASSPPSLAGSPSEQYF.